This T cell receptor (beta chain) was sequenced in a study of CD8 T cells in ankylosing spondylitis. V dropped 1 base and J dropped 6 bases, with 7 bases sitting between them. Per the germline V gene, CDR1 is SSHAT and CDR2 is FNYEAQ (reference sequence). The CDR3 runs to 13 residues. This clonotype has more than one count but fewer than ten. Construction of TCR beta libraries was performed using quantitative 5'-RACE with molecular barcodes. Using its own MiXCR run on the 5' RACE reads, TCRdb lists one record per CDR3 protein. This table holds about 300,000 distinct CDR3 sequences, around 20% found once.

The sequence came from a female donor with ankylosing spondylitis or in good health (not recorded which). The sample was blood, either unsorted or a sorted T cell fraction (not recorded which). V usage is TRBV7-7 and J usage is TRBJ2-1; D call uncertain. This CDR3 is CASSLDLGNEQFF. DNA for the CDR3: TGTGCCAGCAGCTTAGATCTGGGCAATGAGCAGTTCTTC.